This entry features one TCR beta chain sequence. CDR3 length: 15 amino acids. After removal of 4 bases from V and 4 bases from J, the junction contained 3 bases not matched to a gene. CDR1 MNHEY and CDR2 SMNVEV come from the germline V gene (reference sequence). The entry originates in a study of blood T cell repertoires in COVID-19. Study details: The samples span acute and convalescent COVID-19 from the United States, Italy and Spain. PBMCs, B-cell-depleted T cells, or T cells provided the cDNA or gDNA that made up the material.

Authors' analysis steps: Amplification of reference gene primers provided the estimated nucleated cell counts. This table comes from immunoSEQ multiplex PCR, and its TCRdb copy is limited to in-frame clones, with some not included. V and J calls and clone size are given by that table; D and trimming were obtained from the DNA. The sample lists about 230,000 clones, just over 85% occurring once. The clonotype originates from a man aged 50 or older with COVID-19, enrolled during active disease. V gene TRBV27 combines with J gene TRBJ1-6; 8 nucleotides agree with TRBD1. Specimen: peripheral blood. This CDR3 is CASSSDRAYNSPLHF. The CDR3, as DNA: TGTGCCAGCAGTTCGGACAGGGCGTATAATTCACCCCTCCACTTT.